The 8 T cell receptor beta chains below all came from one sample that was sequenced in a study of cytomegalovirus exposure and HLA in healthy donors. Some clones are missing from TCRdb's copy, which holds only in-frame ones; the method was immunoSEQ multiplex PCR. The table lists approximately 54,000 clones, roughly nine tenths of them singletons. Sequenced material: PBMCs. The receptors shown here come from a woman under 30 in good health and CMV-seropositive.

This clone has just one count. The chain uses TRBV5-4 and TRBJ2-1; 10 positions match TRBD2. The CDR3 covers 19 residues. The ends lost 3 bases at V and 0 bases at J; junction bases unmatched: 12. CDR1 SGHNT and CDR2 YYREEE come from the germline V gene (reference sequence). As DNA, the CDR3 is TGTGCCAGCAGCTCCGTAGGTAGCGGGGGGCTCTCCTCCTACAATGAGCAGTTCTTC. Protein: CASSSVGSGGLSSYNEQFF.

V and J are TRBV6-5 and TRBJ2-5; D is perhaps TRBD2 (5 bases). Germline V gene data show CDR1 as MNHEY and CDR2 as SVGAGI. The length of the CDR3 is 11 residues. V gave up 2 bases and J gave up 9 bases, with 7 bases separating them. The CDR3: CASSYPGAQYF. The CDR3 nucleotides read TGTGCCAGCAGTTACCCCGGGGCCCAGTACTTC.

This rearrangement joins TRBV11-2 to TRBJ2-1; D is ambiguous. This CDR3 region has 15 residues. Per the germline V gene, CDR1 is SGHAT and CDR2 is FQNNGV. V was shortened by 2 bases and J by 4 bases, with 12 bases between the two germline ends. The CDR3 spells CASSLQAGRYNEQFF. The CDR3 nucleotides read TGTGCCAGCAGCTTACAGGCCGGTCGGTACAATGAGCAGTTCTTC.

J is TRBJ1-5 and V is TRBV10-3, with 9 bases aligning to TRBD1. This CDR3 is built from 15 residues. Germline lookup yields CDR1 ENHRY and CDR2 SYGVKD. The ends lost 11 bases at V and 4 bases at J; junction bases unmatched: 12. Here the CDR3 reads CASRGTGSRNQPQHF. For the CDR3, the DNA is TGTGCCTCCAGGGGGACAGGGAGTAGAAATCAGCCCCAGCATTTT.

The chain joins TRBV7-2 to TRBJ2-5; tentative D call: TRBD2 (5 bases). Germline-derived CDR1 and CDR2 are SGHTA and FQGNSA. The V and J ends lost 5 bases and 4 bases respectively, with 14 bases between them. There are 14 residues in the CDR3. CDR3 in DNA: TGTGCCAGCAGCCCTAGCCGGGCAGCAGAGACCCAGTACTTC. Its translation is CASSPSRAAETQYF.

V is TRBV28 and J is TRBJ1-2; D not certain. CDR1 and CDR2 (germline): MDHEN, SYDVKM. V was trimmed by 1 base and J by 3 bases, leaving 9 bases between them. The length of the CDR3 is 14 residues. The CDR3 is CASSLLAGDYGYTF. The CDR3 DNA is TGTGCCAGCAGTTTATTGGCAGGCGACTATGGCTACACCTTC.

The DNA of the CDR3 is TGTGCCAGCTCTAAGGGGGACAGGCGAATTACTAGCACAGATACGCAGTATTTT. Its protein is CASSKGDRRITSTDTQYF. The rearrangement links TRBV18 to TRBJ2-3; 8 bases are shared with TRBD1. The V gene end was trimmed by 6 bases and the J gene end by 0 bases; junction bases not matched to a gene: 14. The CDR3 runs 18 residues. Germline CDR1 KGHSH, CDR2 LQKENI.

This clone was detected once. The rearrangement links TRBV7-3 to TRBJ2-3; TRBD2 matches 13 bases. The trim removed 2 bases at V and 1 base at J, leaving 0 bases unmatched. The length of the CDR3 is 16 residues. Germline CDR1 reads SGHTA; CDR2 reads FQGTGA. In DNA, the CDR3 is TGTGCCAGCAGCTTAGGACTAGCGGGGGGCACAGATACGCAGTATTTT. Protein: CASSLGLAGGTDTQYF.